This entry lists 32 T cell receptor beta chains sequenced from one sample in a study of CD8+ T cells in alopecia areata. Extraction of RNA preceded its reverse transcription into cDNA, which served as the sequencing template. TCRdb's copy holds only in-frame clones and misses some; the assay was immunoSEQ multiplex PCR. In the table there are over 120,000 clones, roughly 50% of which are singletons. The treatment: oral pan-JAK inhibitor, 5-10 mg twice daily. Specimen: CD8+ T cells sorted from blood, collected at week 4, from a patient treated with tofacitinib. Receptors were obtained from a human donor with alopecia areata.

There are a few counts of this clone. The V gene is TRBV10-2, the J gene TRBJ1-1; 7 nucleotides align to TRBD1. The CDR3 consists of 12 residues. V lost 6 bases and J lost 7; bases outside the gene matches: 5. Germline V gene sequence: CDR1 WSHSY, CDR2 SAAADI. CDR3 sequence reads: CASSPGQLEAFF. In DNA form, the CDR3 reads TGCGCCAGCAGCCCGGGACAGCTTGAAGCTTTCTTT.

This clone has only a few counts. The V and J genes are TRBV5-6 and TRBJ2-7, with D perhaps assigned TRBD1 or TRBD2 (6 bases each). This CDR3 comprises 13 residues. Germline assignment: CDR1 SGHDT and CDR2 YYEEEE. V was shortened by 2 bases and J by 5 bases, with 11 bases between the two germline ends. CDR3 sequence reads: CASSFGGDNEQYF. The CDR3 DNA is TGTGCCAGCAGCTTTGGCGGGGACAACGAGCAGTACTTC.

This chain connects TRBV4-1 to TRBJ1-5, with D perhaps matching TRBD1 (6 bases). Between the trimmed V and J ends, which lost 1 base and 6 bases, there was a span of 10 bases. This CDR3 is built from 14 residues. Germline assignment: CDR1 MGHRA and CDR2 YSYEKL. Here the CDR3 reads CASSQGQETQPQHF. The CDR3 region has the DNA TGCGCCAGCAGCCAAGGACAGGAAACTCAGCCCCAGCATTTT.

This chain uses TRBV12-5 with TRBJ2-5; D gene uncertain. V was pared by 1 base and J by 0 bases, with 6 bases between. The CDR3 is 14 residues long. CDR1 and CDR2 from the germline V gene are LGHNT and FRNRAP. The CDR3 DNA is TGTGCTAGTGGTTTGGAGGCGTACCAAGAGACCCAGTACTTC. Residues: CASGLEAYQETQYF.

The J gene is TRBJ2-7, the V gene TRBV11-1, with D perhaps matching TRBD2 (5 bases). There are 14 residues in the CDR3. V lost 3 bases and J lost 3, with 12 bases in between. CDR1 and CDR2 (germline): SGHAT, FQDESV (reference sequence). CDR3 bases: TGTGCCAGCAGCTTGGACGGGGAAGACTACGAGCAGTACTTC. Translated, it gives CASSLDGEDYEQYF.

This sequence joins TRBV30 and TRBJ2-7; 7 nucleotides match TRBD1. The CDR3 spans 10 residues. Trimming cost V 7 bases and J 6 bases; bases outside gene matches: 3. Germline V gives CDR1 GTSNPN, CDR2 SVGIG (reference sequence). The chain's CDR3 is CAYRGPEQYF. The CDR3, as DNA: TGTGCCTACAGGGGTCCCGAGCAGTACTTC.

This clone has just a few counts. The genes are TRBV27 and TRBJ2-3; 13 bases fit TRBD2. From germline, CDR1 is MNHEY and CDR2 SMNVEV (reference sequence). The J segment lost 6 bases and the V segment lost 5 bases, leaving 8 bases of the junction unmatched. There are 16 residues in the CDR3. CDR3: CASSILLAGGPDTQYF. As DNA, the CDR3 is TGTGCCAGCAGTATACTACTAGCGGGGGGGCCGGATACGCAGTATTTT.

The chain couples TRBV27 to TRBJ2-7; D may be TRBD1 (5 bases). CDR1 and CDR2 (germline): MNHEY, SMNVEV (reference sequence). The CDR3 length is 14 residues. V lost 5 bases, J lost 2 bases, and 13 bases lay in between. Here the CDR3 reads CASSPRPTAYEQYF. The CDR3 DNA reads as TGTGCCAGCAGTCCTCGACCGACAGCCTACGAGCAGTACTTC.

This clone was found a few times. The rearrangement joins TRBV5-4 to TRBJ2-7; D may be TRBD2 (5 bases). Germline V gene sequence: CDR1 SGHNT, CDR2 YYREEE (reference sequence). The CDR3 extends over 16 amino acids. Deletions cut 7 bases from V and 0 bases from J, with 20 bases between. CDR3 region: CASGLGRTGSSYEQYF. The CDR3 region has the DNA TGTGCCAGCGGTTTGGGAAGGACGGGGAGCTCCTACGAGCAGTACTTC.

The table lists this clone with a few counts. This CDR3 is CASSELINQPQHF. In DNA, the CDR3 is TGTGCCAGCAGTGAATTGATAAATCAGCCCCAGCATTTT. The chain has TRBV2 and TRBJ1-5, with no clear D. V dropped 2 bases and J dropped 4 bases, with 6 bases sitting between them. The CDR3 has 13 residues. Germline V gene data show CDR1 as SNHLY and CDR2 as FYNNEI. Together with reference TRBV2 and TRBJ1-5, the CDR3 gives the full variable domain: EPEVTQTPSHQVTQMGQEVILRCVPISNHLYFYWYRQILGQKVEFLVSFYNNEISEKSEIFDDQFSVERPDGSNFTLKIRSTKLEDSAMYFCASSELINQPQHFGDGTRLSIL.

This clone was seen a few times. This chain joins TRBV29-1 and TRBJ2-2; 7 bases match TRBD2. The CDR3 sequence is 15 residues long. The germline gives CDR1 SQVTM, CDR2 ANQGSEA. V lost 4 bases, J lost 3 bases, and 8 bases stayed unmatched. CDR3: CSVGGGASDTGELFF. Written as DNA, the CDR3 is TGCAGCGTTGGGGGAGGGGCATCCGACACCGGGGAGCTGTTTTTT.

This clone was detected only a few times. The CDR3 DNA reads TGTGCCAGCAGTTTAAACAGGGATATTGTCGAGCAGTACTTC. This gives the protein CASSLNRDIVEQYF. The gene calls are TRBV27 and TRBJ2-7; D possibly corresponds to TRBD1 (6 bases). The CDR3 extends over 14 amino acids. The germline CDR1 and CDR2 sequences are MNHEY and SMNVEV (reference sequence). The ends were cut back, 2 bases at V and 6 bases at J, with 14 bases in the middle.

This clone appeared once. The J gene is TRBJ2-5, the V gene TRBV11-2, with D perhaps given as TRBD1 or TRBD2 (5 bases each). CDR1 is SGHAT and CDR2 is FQNNGV in the germline V gene. Trimming took 5 bases from V and 10 from J, leaving 11 bases between them. The CDR3 runs 11 residues. The CDR3 reads CASSLVGGQYF. The DNA of the CDR3 is TGTGCCAGCAGCCTGGTTGGGGGCCAGTACTTC.

In its sample, this clone was seen once. Relative to the germline gene, one junction end is altered; a read error may explain this. This sequence joins TRBV4-1 and TRBJ2-7; D is possibly TRBD1 (6 bases). Germline lookup yields CDR1 MGHRA and CDR2 YSYEKL. The CDR3 spans 12 residues. This chain's CDR3 is CASSKDRYEQYF. The DNA of the CDR3 is TGCGCCAGCAGCAAAGACAGGTACGAGCAGTACTTC.

This sequence joins TRBV7-9 and TRBJ2-5, with D perhaps TRBD2 (5 bases). The end of the DNA fits TRBJ2-7 better, so the J call may be wrong. The CDR3 sequence is 13 residues long. Germline V gives CDR1 SEHNR, CDR2 FQNEAQ (reference sequence). The CDR3 DNA follows: TGTGCCAGCAGCAGCGGACCCAACTACGAGCAGTACTTC. This encodes CASSSGPNYEQYF.

The sample holds a few counts of this clone. This chain uses TRBV29-1 with TRBJ2-2; 7 positions agree with TRBD1. Germline CDR1 is SQVTM and CDR2 is ANQGSEA. Trimming took 3 bases from V and 5 from J; bases not matched to a gene: 3. The CDR3 is 13 amino acids. CDR3 nucleotides: TGCAGCGTTGAGGCAGGGGGTACCGGGGAGCTGTTTTTT. It is translated as CSVEAGGTGELFF.

The chain is built from TRBV4-1 and TRBJ2-2; D not certain. V lost 4 bases and J 7 bases, leaving 13 bases between the germline ends. The CDR3 has 14 amino acids. Germline V gene data show CDR1 as MGHRA and CDR2 as YSYEKL. In DNA, the CDR3 is TGCGCCAGCAGCCCGGCCCCGGAAGTCGGGGAGCTGTTTTTT. This encodes CASSPAPEVGELFF.

This clone has more than one count but fewer than ten. V is TRBV7-9 and J is TRBJ2-3; the D is unclear. Germline assignment: CDR1 SEHNR and CDR2 FQNEAQ (reference sequence). This CDR3 spans 16 amino acids. Trimming stripped 4 bases from V and 0 bases from J, with 14 bases between. Here the CDR3 reads CASSSTDQASTDTQYF. For the CDR3, the DNA is TGTGCCAGCAGCTCGACTGACCAAGCTAGCACAGATACGCAGTATTTT. Complete variable domain (other parts from reference TRBV7-9 and TRBJ2-3): DTGVSQNPRHKITKRGQNVTFRCDPISEHNRLYWYRQTLGQGPEFLTYFQNEAQLEKSRLLSDRFSAERPKGSFSTLEIQRTEQGDSAMYLCASSSTDQASTDTQYFGPGTRLTVL.

The chain joins TRBV6-5 to TRBJ2-1; perhaps TRBD1 as D (6 bases). Looked up from germline, CDR1 is MNHEY and CDR2 is SVGAGI. The V end was cut by 2 bases, the J end by 0 bases, with 8 bases between. This CDR3 is built from 15 residues. This CDR3 reads CASSYVGGSYNEQFF. The CDR3 DNA follows: TGTGCCAGCAGTTACGTAGGGGGCTCCTACAATGAGCAGTTCTTC.

This clone was recorded a few times. V and J are TRBV29-1 and TRBJ1-1; D is undetermined. This CDR3 has 13 amino acids. V was clipped by 7 bases and J by 4 bases, with 16 bases between them. From germline, CDR1 is SQVTM and CDR2 ANQGSEA. Here the CDR3 reads CSALGGKSTEAFF. The DNA of the CDR3 is TGCAGCGCTCTTGGTGGAAAAAGCACTGAAGCTTTCTTT.

The genes are TRBV30 and TRBJ2-7; D is undetermined. Per germline, CDR1 GTSNPN and CDR2 SVGIG (reference sequence). V dropped 2 bases and J dropped 3 bases, with 8 bases sitting between them. The CDR3 consists of 12 residues. The CDR3 here is CAWSRQLYEQYF. The CDR3 bases are TGTGCCTGGAGTCGACAACTCTACGAGCAGTACTTC.

The chain is built from TRBV30 and TRBJ1-2; 7 bases align to TRBD1. There are 15 residues in the CDR3. The J segment lost 4 bases and the V segment lost 0 bases, leaving 8 bases of the junction unmatched. Per the germline V gene, CDR1 is GTSNPN and CDR2 is SVGIG (reference sequence). For the CDR3, the DNA is TGTGCCTGGAGTGTTCCGGGACAGAGAGCCTATGGCTACACCTTC. This encodes CAWSVPGQRAYGYTF.

A few counts support this clone. The chain links TRBV30 to TRBJ2-1; no clear D gene. The CDR3 runs to 13 residues. The V end lost 4 bases, the J end lost 4 bases, and 11 bases lay between the germline ends. CDR1 is GTSNPN, CDR2 SVGIG, per germline (reference sequence). The CDR3 is CAWIEDIYNEQFF. CDR3 bases: TGTGCCTGGATCGAGGATATATACAATGAGCAGTTCTTC.

The V gene is TRBV27, the J gene TRBJ1-5; D remains unclear. Trimming took 0 bases from V and 4 from J, leaving 7 bases between them. The CDR3 totals 14 residues. CDR1 and CDR2 from the germline V gene are MNHEY and SMNVEV (reference sequence). Here the CDR3 DNA reads TGTGCCAGCAGTTTATCCACCCCAAATCAGCCCCAGCATTTT. Encoded protein: CASSLSTPNQPQHF.

This clone was recorded once. The chain links TRBV7-9 to TRBJ2-2, with D unresolved. This CDR3 contains 12 residues. Trimming cost V 9 bases and J 5 bases, with 10 bases left between them. Germline V gives CDR1 SEHNR, CDR2 FQNEAQ (reference sequence). This CDR3 is CASGYYTGELFF. CDR3 coding DNA: TGTGCCAGTGGGTATTATACCGGGGAGCTGTTTTTT.

V usage is TRBV6-5 and J usage is TRBJ2-1; D is tentatively TRBD1 or TRBD2 (5 bases each). The V end was cut by 5 bases, the J end by 3 bases, with 8 bases between. Germline CDR1 reads MNHEY; CDR2 reads SVGAGI. The CDR3 totals 13 residues. In nucleotides, the CDR3 is TGTGCCAGCAGTGGGGGATTCTACAATGAGCAGTTCTTC. Amino acid sequence: CASSGGFYNEQFF.

The V and J genes are TRBV5-1 and TRBJ2-1; D unclear. V was shortened by 5 bases and J by 8 bases, with 14 bases between the two germline ends. Germline lookup yields CDR1 SGHRS and CDR2 YFSETQ. The CDR3 consists of 13 residues. The CDR3 sequence: CASRLSPLDEQFF. CDR3 bases: TGCGCCAGCAGACTATCCCCTTTGGATGAGCAGTTCTTC.

V gene TRBV6-5 combines with J gene TRBJ2-5; 10 positions match TRBD2. Per germline, CDR1 MNHEY and CDR2 SVGAGI. CDR3 size: 15 residues. Germline trimming cut 5 bases from V and 4 bases from J; bases unmatched to any gene: 7. The CDR3 DNA sequence: TGTGCCAGCAGTACCCTAGCGGGGGAGGCAGAGACCCAGTACTTC. It yields the protein CASSTLAGEAETQYF.

For this clone: Other DNA sequences in the sample encode the same CDR3. The chain is built from TRBV30 and TRBJ2-7, with 9 bases identical to TRBD1. Germline-derived CDR1 and CDR2 are GTSNPN and SVGIG (reference sequence). The V segment lost 1 base and the J segment 4 bases; nucleotides outside the gene matches: 2. CDR3 length equals 13 residues. The DNA of the CDR3 is TGTGCCTGGAGTGCGGACAGGGGATACGAGCAGTACTTC. It translates to CAWSADRGYEQYF.

J is TRBJ1-6 and V is TRBV9; D possibly corresponds to TRBD1 (5 bases). In germline, CDR1 is SGDLS, CDR2 YYNGEE. With 0 bases removed from V and 8 bases from J, the gap between germline ends came to 12 bases. The CDR3 extends over 15 amino acids. The DNA of the CDR3 is TGTGCCAGCAGCGTAGATGGTGACAGTGATTCACCCCTCCACTTT. This translates into CASSVDGDSDSPLHF.

The J gene is TRBJ1-1, the V gene TRBV4-1, with D unresolved. Deletions cut 1 base from V and 1 base from J, with 4 bases between. In germline, CDR1 is MGHRA, CDR2 YSYEKL. The CDR3 contains 13 residues. CDR3 DNA sequence: TGCGCCAGCAGCCAAGTCTGGAACACTGAAGCTTTCTTT. Protein product: CASSQVWNTEAFF.

The V gene is TRBV29-1, the J gene TRBJ2-3; 8 bases agree with TRBD2. The J segment lost 1 base and the V segment lost 5 bases, leaving 5 bases of the junction unmatched. The CDR3 loop spans 14 amino acids. In germline, CDR1 is SQVTM, CDR2 ANQGSEA. The CDR3 sequence: CSVSPLAGTDTQYF. CDR3 nucleotides: TGCAGCGTTTCCCCACTAGCGGGCACAGATACGCAGTATTTT.